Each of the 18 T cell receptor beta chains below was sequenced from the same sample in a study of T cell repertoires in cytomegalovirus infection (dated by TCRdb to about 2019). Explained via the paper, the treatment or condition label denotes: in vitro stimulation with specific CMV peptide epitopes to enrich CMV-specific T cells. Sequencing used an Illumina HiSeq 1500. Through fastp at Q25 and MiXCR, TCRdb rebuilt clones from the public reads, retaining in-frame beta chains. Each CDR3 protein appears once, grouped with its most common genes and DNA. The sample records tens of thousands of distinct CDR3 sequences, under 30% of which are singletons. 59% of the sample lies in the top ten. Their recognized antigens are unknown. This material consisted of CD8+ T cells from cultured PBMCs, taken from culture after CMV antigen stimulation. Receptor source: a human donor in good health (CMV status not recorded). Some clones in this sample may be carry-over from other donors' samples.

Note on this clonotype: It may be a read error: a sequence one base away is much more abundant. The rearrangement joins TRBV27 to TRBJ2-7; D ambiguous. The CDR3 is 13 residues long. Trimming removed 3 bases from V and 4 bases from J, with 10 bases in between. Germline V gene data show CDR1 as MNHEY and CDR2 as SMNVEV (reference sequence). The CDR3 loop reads CASSFTAAYEQYF. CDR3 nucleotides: TGTGCCAGCAGTTTTACTGCTGCTTACGAGCAGTACTTC.

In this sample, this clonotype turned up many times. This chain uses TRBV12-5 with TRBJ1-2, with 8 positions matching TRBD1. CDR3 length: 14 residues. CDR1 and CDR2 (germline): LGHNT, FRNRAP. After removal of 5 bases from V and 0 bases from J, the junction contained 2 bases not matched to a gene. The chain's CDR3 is CASGIQGANYGYTF. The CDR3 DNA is TGTGCTAGTGGTATACAGGGGGCTAACTATGGCTACACCTTC.

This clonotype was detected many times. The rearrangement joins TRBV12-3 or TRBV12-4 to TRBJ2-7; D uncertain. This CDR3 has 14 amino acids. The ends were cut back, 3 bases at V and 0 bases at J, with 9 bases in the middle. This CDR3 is CASSFLLSSYEQYF. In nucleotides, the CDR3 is TGTGCCAGCAGTTTCCTCCTGAGCTCCTACGAGCAGTACTTC.

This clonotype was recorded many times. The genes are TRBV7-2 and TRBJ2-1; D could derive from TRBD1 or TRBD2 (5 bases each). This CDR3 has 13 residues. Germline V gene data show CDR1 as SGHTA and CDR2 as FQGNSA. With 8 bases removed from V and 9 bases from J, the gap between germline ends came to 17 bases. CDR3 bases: TGTGCCAGCGCCGGGACGGCGGTTTTTGAGCAGTTCTTC. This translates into CASAGTAVFEQFF. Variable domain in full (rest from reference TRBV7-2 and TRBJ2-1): GAGVSQSPSNKVTEKGKDVELRCDPISGHTALYWYRQSLGQGLEFLIYFQGNSAPDKSGLPSDRFSAERTGGSVSTLTIQRTQQEDSAVYLCASAGTAVFEQFFGPGTRLTVL.

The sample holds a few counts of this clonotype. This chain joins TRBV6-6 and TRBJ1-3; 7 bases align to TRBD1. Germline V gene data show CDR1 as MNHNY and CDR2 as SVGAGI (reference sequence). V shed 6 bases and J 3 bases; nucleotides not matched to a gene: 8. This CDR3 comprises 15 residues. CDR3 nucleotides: TGTGCCAGCAGACTACAGGGGACGTATGGAAACACCATATATTTT. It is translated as CASRLQGTYGNTIYF.

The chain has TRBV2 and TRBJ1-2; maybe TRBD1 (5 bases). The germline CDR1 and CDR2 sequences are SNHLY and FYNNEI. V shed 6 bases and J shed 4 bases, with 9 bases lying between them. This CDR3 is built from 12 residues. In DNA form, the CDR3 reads TGTGCCAGCAGGTCCGGGGGCTATGGCTACACCTTC. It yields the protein CASRSGGYGYTF.

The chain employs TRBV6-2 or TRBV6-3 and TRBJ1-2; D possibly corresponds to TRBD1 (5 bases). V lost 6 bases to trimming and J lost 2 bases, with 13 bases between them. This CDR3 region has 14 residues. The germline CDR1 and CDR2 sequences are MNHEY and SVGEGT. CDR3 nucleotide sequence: TGTGCCAGCAGGCCCGACAGAACCAACTATGGCTACACCTTC. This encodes CASRPDRTNYGYTF.

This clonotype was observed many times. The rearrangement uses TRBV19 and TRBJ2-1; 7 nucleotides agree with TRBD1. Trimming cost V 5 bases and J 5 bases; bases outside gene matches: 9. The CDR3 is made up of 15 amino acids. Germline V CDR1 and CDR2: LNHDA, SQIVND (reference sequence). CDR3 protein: CASSPLGGQDNEQFF. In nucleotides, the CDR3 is TGTGCCAGTAGTCCACTGGGTGGACAGGACAATGAGCAGTTCTTC.

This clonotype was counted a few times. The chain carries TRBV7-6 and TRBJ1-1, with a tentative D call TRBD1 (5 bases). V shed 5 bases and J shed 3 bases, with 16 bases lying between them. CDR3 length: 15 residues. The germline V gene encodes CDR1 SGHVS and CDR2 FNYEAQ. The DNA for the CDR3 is TGTGCCAGCAGCCTCGGCCCATCGGGGGACACTGAAGCTTTCTTT. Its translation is CASSLGPSGDTEAFF.

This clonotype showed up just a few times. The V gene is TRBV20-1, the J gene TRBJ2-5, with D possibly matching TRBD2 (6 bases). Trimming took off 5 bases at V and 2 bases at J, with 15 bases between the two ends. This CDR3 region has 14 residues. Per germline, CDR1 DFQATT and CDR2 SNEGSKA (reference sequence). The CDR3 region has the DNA TGCAGTGCTCGCCAGGGTGCGGGACAAGAGACCCAGTACTTC. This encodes CSARQGAGQETQYF.

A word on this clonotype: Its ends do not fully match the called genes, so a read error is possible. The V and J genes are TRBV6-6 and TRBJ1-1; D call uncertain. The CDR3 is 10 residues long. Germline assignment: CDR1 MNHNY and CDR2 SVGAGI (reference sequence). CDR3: CSSQNTEAFF. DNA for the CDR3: TGTTCCAGTCAAAACACTGAAGCTTTCTTT.

CDR3 nucleotide sequence: TGCGCCAGCAGCCAAGAGGTAGCGGGAGGTGACGATGAGCAGTTCTTC. Amino acids: CASSQEVAGGDDEQFF. The chain uses TRBV4-3 and TRBJ2-1, with 10 nucleotides matching TRBD2. Unmatched junction bases numbered 7, after V lost 0 bases and J lost 8 bases. This CDR3 contains 16 residues. CDR1 and CDR2 from the germline V gene are LGHNA and YSLEER.

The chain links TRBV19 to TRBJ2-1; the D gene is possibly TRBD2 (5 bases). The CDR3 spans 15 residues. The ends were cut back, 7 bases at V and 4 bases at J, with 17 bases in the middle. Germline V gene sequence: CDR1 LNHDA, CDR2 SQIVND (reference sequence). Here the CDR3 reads CASNYEDSTYNEQFF. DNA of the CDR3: TGTGCCAGTAATTATGAGGACTCAACTTACAATGAGCAGTTCTTC.

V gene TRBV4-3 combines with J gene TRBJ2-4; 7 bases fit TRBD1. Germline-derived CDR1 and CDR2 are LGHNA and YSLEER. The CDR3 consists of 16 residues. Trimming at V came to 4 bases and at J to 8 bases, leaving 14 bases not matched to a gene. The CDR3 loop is CASSPSDRSLMDIQYF. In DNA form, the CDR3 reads TGCGCCAGCAGCCCCTCGGACAGGTCGTTAATGGACATTCAGTACTTC.

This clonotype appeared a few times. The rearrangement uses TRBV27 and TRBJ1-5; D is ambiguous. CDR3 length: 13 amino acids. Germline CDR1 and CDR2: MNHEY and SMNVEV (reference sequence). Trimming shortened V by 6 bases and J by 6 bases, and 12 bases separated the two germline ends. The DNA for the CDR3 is TGTGCCAGCAGCAGGACGGGGTTTCAGCCCCAGCATTTT. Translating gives CASSRTGFQPQHF.

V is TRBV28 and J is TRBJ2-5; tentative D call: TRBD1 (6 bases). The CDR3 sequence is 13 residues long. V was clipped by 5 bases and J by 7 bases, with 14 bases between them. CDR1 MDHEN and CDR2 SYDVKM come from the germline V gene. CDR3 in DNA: TGTGCCAGCAGTGACGGGCCAGGGGCGACCCAGTACTTC. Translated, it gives CASSDGPGATQYF.

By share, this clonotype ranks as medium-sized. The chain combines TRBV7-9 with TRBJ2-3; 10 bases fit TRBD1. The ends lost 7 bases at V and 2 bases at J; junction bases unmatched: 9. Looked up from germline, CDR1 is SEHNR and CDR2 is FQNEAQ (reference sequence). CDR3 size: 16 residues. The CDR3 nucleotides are TGTGCCAGCAACTCAGGGACAGGGGCCATCACAGATACGCAGTATTTT. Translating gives CASNSGTGAITDTQYF.

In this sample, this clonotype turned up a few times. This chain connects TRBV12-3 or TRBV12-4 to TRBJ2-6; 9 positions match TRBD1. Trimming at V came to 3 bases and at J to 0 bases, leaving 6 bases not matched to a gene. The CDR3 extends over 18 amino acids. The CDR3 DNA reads TGTGCCAGCAGTTTCGGGACAGGGCGATCCTCTGGGGCCAACGTCCTGACTTTC. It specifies CASSFGTGRSSGANVLTF.